The 10 T cell receptor beta chains reported below all come from one sample, sequenced in a study of T cells after yellow fever vaccination. One entry per CDR3 protein, called by TCRdb with MiXCR from the 5' RACE reads. The table records around 180,000 distinct CDR3 sequences, about 6% of them present only once. The material sequenced was CD4+ T cells sorted from PBMCs, taken on the day of the first yellow fever vaccination. These receptor sequences come from a man between 18 and 29 years old who received the YFV17D yellow fever vaccine.

This clonotype was recorded many times. The chain carries TRBV11-1 and TRBJ2-2, with D perhaps TRBD2 (7 bases). In germline, CDR1 is SGHAT, CDR2 FQDESV (reference sequence). Between the trimmed V and J ends, which lost 0 bases and 3 bases, there was a span of 17 bases. CDR3 length equals 18 residues. The CDR3: CASSLAVGGGLYTGELFF. The CDR3 DNA reads TGTGCCAGCAGCTTAGCAGTCGGCGGGGGCCTCTACACCGGGGAGCTGTTTTTT. The full variable domain, with the rest looked up from reference TRBV11-1 and TRBJ2-2, is EAEVAQSPRYKITEKSQAVAFWCDPISGHATLYWYRQILGQGPELLVQFQDESVVDDSQLPKDRFSAERLKGVDSTLKIQPAELGDSAMYLCASSLAVGGGLYTGELFFGEGSRLTVL.

This clonotype appeared many times. The gene calls are TRBV11-2 and TRBJ2-1, with TRBD1 identical over 11 bases. Germline values: CDR1 SGHAT, CDR2 FQNNGV. V trimming: 4 bases; J trimming: 13 bases; junction bases outside the gene matches: 6. The CDR3 is 13 amino acids. This CDR3 is CASSSRDRGKQFF. The CDR3 DNA follows: TGTGCCAGCAGCTCTCGGGACAGGGGGAAACAGTTCTTC.

This rearrangement joins TRBV11-2 to TRBJ2-7; TRBD1 might be the D (5 bases). The CDR3 totals 18 residues. Germline V CDR1 and CDR2: SGHAT, FQNNGV. The V gene lost 5 bases and the J gene lost 0 bases, with 23 bases spanning the gap. The CDR3 is CASSRHITGLPTSYEQYV. The CDR3 nucleotides read TGTGCCAGCAGCCGTCATATTACAGGTTTACCGACCTCCTACGAGCAGTACGTC.

The table lists this clonotype with a few counts. The J gene is TRBJ1-6, the V gene TRBV6-5; D might be TRBD1 (5 bases). This CDR3 contains 16 residues. Germline V gives CDR1 MNHEY, CDR2 SVGAGI. The V end lost 5 bases, the J end lost 5 bases, and 16 bases lay between the germline ends. CDR3 region: CASSRILGLNNSPLHF. In DNA, the CDR3 is TGTGCCAGCAGTCGTATTTTGGGACTGAATAATTCACCCCTCCACTTT.

This clonotype was seen at least ten times. This chain links TRBV5-1 with TRBJ2-7, with D possibly TRBD1 on 6 matching bases. The germline gives CDR1 SGHRS, CDR2 YFSETQ. The V end lost 1 base, the J end lost 4 bases, and 9 bases lay between the germline ends. This CDR3 comprises 13 residues. CDR3 in DNA: TGCGCCAGCAGCTTGTCAGGGGCTTACGAGCAGTACTTC. Its protein is CASSLSGAYEQYF. The full variable domain, rest sourced from reference TRBV5-1 and TRBJ2-7, is KAGVTQTPRYLIKTRGQQVTLSCSPISGHRSVSWYQQTPGQGLQFLFEYFSETQRNKGNFPGRFSGRQFSNSRSEMNVSTLELGDSALYLCASSLSGAYEQYFGPGTRLTVT.

The chain links TRBV6-1 to TRBJ1-2, with 12 positions matching TRBD1. The CDR3 length is 15 residues. After removal of 6 bases from V and 2 bases from J, the junction contained 4 bases not matched to a gene. Germline-derived CDR1 and CDR2 are MNHNS and SASEGT. The CDR3, as DNA: TGTGCCAGCAGACCGGGACAGGGGGCCAACTATGGCTACACCTTC. Amino acid sequence: CASRPGQGANYGYTF.

This clonotype was recorded a few times. The V and J genes are TRBV10-3 and TRBJ2-3; 7 bases agree with TRBD1. V lost 2 bases to trimming and J lost 9 bases; unmatched junction nucleotides: 2. Per germline, CDR1 ENHRY and CDR2 SYGVKD. The CDR3 sequence is 12 residues long. The CDR3 sequence is CAISEGTATQYF. DNA for the CDR3: TGTGCCATCAGTGAGGGGACAGCCACGCAGTATTTT.

This clonotype was counted ten times or more. The chain is built from TRBV5-1 and TRBJ2-2, with D unresolved. This CDR3 contains 13 residues. CDR1 is SGHRS, CDR2 YFSETQ, per germline. With 5 bases removed from V and 4 bases from J, the gap between germline ends came to 9 bases. CDR3 loop: CASRARVTGELFF. The CDR3 bases are TGCGCCAGCAGGGCAAGAGTCACCGGGGAGCTGTTTTTT.

The chain links TRBV20-1 to TRBJ2-3, with D perhaps TRBD1 (5 bases). V gave up 6 bases and J gave up 3 bases, with 13 bases separating them. This CDR3 region has 13 residues. The V gene's germline CDR1 is DFQATT and CDR2 SNEGSKA (reference sequence). CDR3 nucleotide sequence: TGCAGTGCGCCCGTTCCAGGGACAGATACGCAGTATTTT. Amino acid sequence: CSAPVPGTDTQYF.

The chain employs TRBV5-4 and TRBJ2-5; 8 bases align to TRBD1. Germline CDR1 SGHNT, CDR2 YYREEE (reference sequence). This CDR3 is built from 14 residues. Trimming cost V 3 bases and J 2 bases; bases outside gene matches: 3. CDR3 DNA sequence: TGTGCCAGCAGCTCCGGGGACAGGCAAGAGACCCAGTACTTC. Amino acid sequence: CASSSGDRQETQYF.